The source of this T cell receptor beta chain is a study of T-cell memory formation after mild COVID-19. CDR3 length equals 12 residues. V lost 4 bases and J lost 2, with 9 bases in between. Germline-derived CDR1 and CDR2 are DFQATT and SNEGSKA (reference sequence). TCRdb re-derived calls from the 5' RACE reads in MiXCR, one entry per CDR3 protein. The table has 340,000 or so distinct CDR3 sequences, 10% to 15% seen once; the top ten hold over 20%. This clonotype was found a few times. This chain links TRBV20-1 with TRBJ2-7; D unclear. Sequencing was performed on PBMCs or a T cell subset sorted from them (not recorded which). The sequence derives from a man aged 18-30 years who had mild COVID-19 (a few samples of this study predate the infection). Cell type and time point are not known. CDR3 nucleotides: TGCAGTGCTACCGTAAACGCCTACGAGCAGTACTTC. This codes for CSATVNAYEQYF.